Sequencing of this TCR beta chain was carried out in a study of blood T cell repertoires in COVID-19. CDR1 and CDR2 from the germline V gene are SGHNT and YENEEA. This CDR3 is built from 19 residues. V shed 10 bases, J shed 0 bases, and the junction held 17 bases outside the gene matches. This clone was seen once. Using immunoSEQ multiplex PCR, the repertoire was profiled, and TCRdb retains in-frame clones only, with some absent. The sample has 290,000 or so clones, roughly 90% seen once. The sequenced sample consisted of peripheral blood. The chain employs TRBV11-3 and TRBJ1-6, with 8 nucleotides matching TRBD1. The clonotype comes from a young man with active or convalescent COVID-19. The chain's CDR3 is CATAPKTGDVSSYNSPLHF. CDR3 sequence (DNA): TGTGCCACCGCTCCCAAGACAGGGGATGTAAGCTCCTATAATTCACCCCTCCACTTT.